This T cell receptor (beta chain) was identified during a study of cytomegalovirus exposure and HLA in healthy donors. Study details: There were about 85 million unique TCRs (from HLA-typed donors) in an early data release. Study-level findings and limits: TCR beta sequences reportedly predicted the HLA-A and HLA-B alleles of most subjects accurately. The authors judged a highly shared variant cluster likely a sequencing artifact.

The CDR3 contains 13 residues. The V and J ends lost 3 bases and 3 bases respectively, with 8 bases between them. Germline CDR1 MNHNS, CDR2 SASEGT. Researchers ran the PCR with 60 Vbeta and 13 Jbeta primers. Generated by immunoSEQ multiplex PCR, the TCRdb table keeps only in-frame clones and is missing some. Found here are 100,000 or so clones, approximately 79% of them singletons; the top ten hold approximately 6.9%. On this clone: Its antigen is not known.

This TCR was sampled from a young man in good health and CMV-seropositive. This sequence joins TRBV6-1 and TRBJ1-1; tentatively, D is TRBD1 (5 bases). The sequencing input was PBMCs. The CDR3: CASSDQGYTEAFF. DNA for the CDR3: TGTGCCAGCAGTGATCAGGGTTACACTGAAGCTTTCTTT.